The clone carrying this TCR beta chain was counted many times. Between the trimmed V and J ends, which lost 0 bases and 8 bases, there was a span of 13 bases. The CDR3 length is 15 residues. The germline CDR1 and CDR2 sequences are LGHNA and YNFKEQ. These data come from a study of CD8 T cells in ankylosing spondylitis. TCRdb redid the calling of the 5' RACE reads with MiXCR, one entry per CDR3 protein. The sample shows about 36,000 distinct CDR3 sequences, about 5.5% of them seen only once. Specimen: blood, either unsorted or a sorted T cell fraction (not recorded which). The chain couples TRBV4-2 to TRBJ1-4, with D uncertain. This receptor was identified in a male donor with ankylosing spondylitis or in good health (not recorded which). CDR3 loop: CASSQDPSLVEKLFF. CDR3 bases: TGTGCCAGCAGCCAAGATCCCAGCCTTGTCGAAAAACTGTTTTTT.